The 3 T cell receptor beta chains listed next were all sequenced from one sample in a study of CD8 T cells in Susac syndrome. With random hexamers, roughly 0.45 to 1 ug RNA was reverse transcribed. TCRdb fed the immunoSEQ multiplex PCR reads into MiXCR, producing one record per CDR3 protein. The data contain tens of thousands of distinct CDR3 sequences, 85% to 95% of them singletons. The specimen sequenced was CD4+ T cells from PBMCs. The receptors derive from a human donor with Susac syndrome.

The V call is TRBV4-1, the J call TRBJ1-3, with D possibly matching TRBD1 (5 bases). Trimming pared 3 bases from V and 0 bases from J, leaving 15 bases between. CDR1 and CDR2 from the germline V gene are MGHRA and YSYEKL. The CDR3 contains 17 residues. CDR3 amino acids: CASSQEGPLPSGNTIYF. The CDR3 nucleotides read TGCGCCAGCAGCCAGGAGGGACCGCTTCCCTCTGGAAACACCATATATTTT.

The table lists this clonotype with a count of one. J is TRBJ2-7 and V is TRBV7-3; TRBD2 might be the D (7 bases). Germline V gene sequence: CDR1 SGHTA, CDR2 FQGTGA. V was shortened by 0 bases and J by 6 bases, with 21 bases between the two germline ends. The CDR3 loop spans 17 amino acids. The CDR3 loop reads CASSLTRGGQPQCEQYF. The CDR3 DNA reads TGTGCCAGCAGCTTAACGAGGGGGGGCCAACCCCAATGCGAGCAGTACTTC.

On this clonotype itself: At one end the junction does not follow the germline gene, possibly because of a read error. The J gene is TRBJ2-3, the V gene TRBV20-1; the D gene is possibly TRBD2 (5 bases). This CDR3 has 13 amino acids. CDR1 and CDR2 from the germline V gene are DFQATT and SNEGSKA (reference sequence). In nucleotides, the CDR3 is TGCAGTGCCCCAGCGGCCCGAACAGTTACGCAGTATTTT. Translation gives CSAPAARTVTQYF.